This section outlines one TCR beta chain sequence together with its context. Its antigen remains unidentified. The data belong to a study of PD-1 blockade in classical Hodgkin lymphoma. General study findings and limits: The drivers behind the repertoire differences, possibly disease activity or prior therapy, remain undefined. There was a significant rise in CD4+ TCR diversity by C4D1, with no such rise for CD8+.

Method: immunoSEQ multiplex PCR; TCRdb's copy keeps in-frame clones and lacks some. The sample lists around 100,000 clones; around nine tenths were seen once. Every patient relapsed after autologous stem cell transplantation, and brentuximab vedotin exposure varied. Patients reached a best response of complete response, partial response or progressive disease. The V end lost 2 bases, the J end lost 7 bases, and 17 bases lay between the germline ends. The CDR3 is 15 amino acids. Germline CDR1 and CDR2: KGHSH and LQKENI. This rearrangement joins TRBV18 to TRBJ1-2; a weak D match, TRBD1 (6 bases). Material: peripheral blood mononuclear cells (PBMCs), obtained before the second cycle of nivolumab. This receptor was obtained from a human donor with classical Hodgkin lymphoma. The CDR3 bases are TGTGCCAGCTCACCAATTACAGGGCTTGGCGGTGGCTACACCTTC. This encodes CASSPITGLGGGYTF. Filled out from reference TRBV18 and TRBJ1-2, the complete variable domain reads NAGVMQNPRHLVRRRGQEARLRCSPMKGHSHVYWYRQLPEEGLKFMVYLQKENIIDESGMPKERFSAEFPKEGPSILRIQQVVRGDSAAYFCASSPITGLGGGYTFGSGTRLTVV.